This TCR beta chain came from a study of shared clonotypes between healthy human individuals. Overall study results and limits: Expectations were that clonotype sharing among donors would be affected by sequencing depth.

Tens of millions of PBMCs went into genomic DNA for unsorted samples. The CDR3 loop spans 13 amino acids. Germline CDR1 SGHNT, CDR2 YYREEE (reference sequence). Trimming shortened V by 0 bases and J by 6 bases, and 10 bases separated the two germline ends. Scientists sequenced DNA from unsorted PBMC on ten immunoSEQ deep assay plates. Measured with immunoSEQ multiplex PCR; TCRdb has only the in-frame clones, and not every one. In the table there are some 490,000 clones, around four fifths of which are singletons. Concerning this clone itself: Its antigen is currently unknown.

The sequenced sample consisted of PBMCs. The TCR comes from a woman aged 40 to 55 in good health. Some clones in this sample may be carry-over from other donors' samples. V and J are TRBV5-4 and TRBJ2-7; D remains unclear. The CDR3 sequence: CASSLESRSEQYF. CDR3 bases: TGTGCCAGCAGCTTGGAATCCCGCAGCGAGCAGTACTTC. Looking up the rest from reference TRBV5-4 and TRBJ2-7 gives the full variable domain: ETGVTQSPTHLIKTRGQQVTLRCSSQSGHNTVSWYQQALGQGPQFIFQYYREEENGRGNFPPRFSGLQFPNYSSELNVNALELDDSALYLCASSLESRSEQYFGPGTRLTVT.